Given below is one T cell receptor (beta chain) in context. CDR1 is SGHRS, CDR2 YFSETQ, per germline. The CDR3 contains 14 residues. The J segment lost 7 bases and the V segment lost 0 bases, leaving 4 bases of the junction unmatched. The sample originates from a study of blood T cell repertoires in COVID-19. Study background: COVID-19 samples collected from the United States, Italy and Spain covered acute and convalescent phases.

Per the original methods: By means of reference gene primer amplification, nucleated cell counts were estimated. Sequencing used immunoSEQ multiplex PCR; TCRdb keeps in-frame clones, though not all of them. Clone size and V and J calls were adopted from that table, with D and trimming inferred from the DNA. Of 90,000 to 150,000 clones detected, 85% appear once; the ten largest clones hold roughly a tenth. The V call is TRBV5-1, the J call TRBJ1-2; TRBD1 aligns across 9 bases. The source is a man aged 80 or over with acute or convalescent COVID-19. Sequenced sample: peripheral blood. CDR3 sequence reads: CASSLVQGALGYTF. CDR3 bases: TGCGCCAGCAGCTTGGTACAGGGGGCGCTTGGCTACACCTTC.